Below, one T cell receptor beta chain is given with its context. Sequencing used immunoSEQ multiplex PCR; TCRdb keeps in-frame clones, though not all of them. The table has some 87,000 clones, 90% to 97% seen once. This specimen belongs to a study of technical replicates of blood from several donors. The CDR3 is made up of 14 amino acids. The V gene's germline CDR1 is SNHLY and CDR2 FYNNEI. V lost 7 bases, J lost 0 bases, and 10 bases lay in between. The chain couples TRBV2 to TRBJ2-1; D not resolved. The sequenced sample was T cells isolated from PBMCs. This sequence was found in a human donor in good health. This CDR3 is CASKERDSYNEQFF. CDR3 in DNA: TGTGCCAGCAAGGAGCGCGACTCCTACAATGAGCAGTTCTTC.